One and the same sample provided the 7 T cell receptor beta chains below, sequenced in a study of brain T cells in children with intractable seizures. Profiling relied on immunoSEQ multiplex PCR, and the TCRdb table lists in-frame clones only, not all of them. Of 62,000 or so clones in the sample, approximately 94% were seen once. The source was peripheral blood, collected at surgery. Source of these receptors: a boy in the first two years of life with focal cortical dysplasia and intractable seizures.

This chain joins TRBV2 and TRBJ2-3; D may be TRBD2 (6 bases). Per the germline V gene, CDR1 is SNHLY and CDR2 is FYNNEI. Trimming left V 6 bases short and J 6 bases short, with 16 bases between. The CDR3 is 14 amino acids. The CDR3 region has the DNA TGTGCCAGCAGCTGGGTGCGGGGCAGGGATACGCAGTATTTT. This codes for CASSWVRGRDTQYF.

The chain uses TRBV19 and TRBJ2-3; the D gene is possibly TRBD1 (7 bases). V was cut by 2 bases and J by 3 bases, with 15 bases left in between. The germline gives CDR1 LNHDA, CDR2 SQIVND (reference sequence). The CDR3 extends over 16 amino acids. The CDR3 DNA sequence: TGTGCCAGTAGTATAATAGGAGGGGGCCCAACAGATACGCAGTATTTT. Protein sequence: CASSIIGGGPTDTQYF.

V usage is TRBV5-1 and J usage is TRBJ2-4; D gene uncertain. The CDR3 consists of 14 residues. Germline V gives CDR1 SGHRS, CDR2 YFSETQ. Trimming removed 0 bases at V and 0 bases at J, with 4 bases between. CDR3 nucleotides: TGCGCCAGCAGCTTGGGAGTAGCCAAAAACATTCAGTACTTC. Translation: CASSLGVAKNIQYF. Full variable domain (missing parts from reference TRBV5-1 and TRBJ2-4): KAGVTQTPRYLIKTRGQQVTLSCSPISGHRSVSWYQQTPGQGLQFLFEYFSETQRNKGNFPGRFSGRQFSNSRSEMNVSTLELGDSALYLCASSLGVAKNIQYFGAGTRLSVL.

This chain links TRBV5-6 with TRBJ1-2, with a possible D match to TRBD1 (5 bases). The CDR3 extends over 15 amino acids. Germline CDR1 is SGHDT and CDR2 is YYEEEE. The ends were cut back, 2 bases at V and 8 bases at J, with 19 bases in the middle. The CDR3 spells CASSFPEGPYGGYTF. CDR3 nucleotide sequence: TGTGCCAGCAGCTTCCCAGAGGGACCATATGGAGGCTACACCTTC.

J is TRBJ2-7 and V is TRBV28; TRBD2 aligns across 10 bases. This CDR3 has 15 residues. The V segment lost 6 bases and the J segment 4 bases; nucleotides outside the gene matches: 9. The germline V gene has CDR1 MDHEN and CDR2 SYDVKM. CDR3 amino acids: CASSQIAGGQYEQYF. The CDR3 DNA reads as TGTGCCAGCAGCCAAATAGCGGGGGGACAGTACGAGCAGTACTTC.

The genes are TRBV14 and TRBJ1-1; no clear D gene. Germline CDR1 is SGHDN and CDR2 is FVKESK. The CDR3 loop spans 12 amino acids. V dropped 4 bases and J dropped 5 bases, with 8 bases sitting between them. CDR3 in DNA: TGTGCCAGCAGCCCGGGAGGGACTGAAGCTTTCTTT. Translating it yields CASSPGGTEAFF.

There are a few counts of this clone. The genes are TRBV7-9 and TRBJ2-2; a weak D match, TRBD2 (5 bases). This CDR3 has 13 residues. Trimming removed 11 bases at V and 0 bases at J, with 10 bases between. The germline CDR1 and CDR2 sequences are SEHNR and FQNEAQ (reference sequence). The CDR3 region is CAEEGPNTGELFF. DNA of the CDR3: TGTGCCGAAGAGGGTCCGAACACCGGGGAGCTGTTTTTT.